A selection of T cell receptor beta chains follows, all from one sample in a study of regulatory T cells in long-lasting Graves disease. TCRdb passed the multiplex PCR reads through MiXCR, listing each CDR3 protein once. The sample has fewer than 600,000 distinct CDR3 sequences, 20% to 25% seen once. The sequencing used peripheral blood mononuclear cells (PBMCs), collected when the disease was refractory, from a patient treated with antithyroid drugs. These receptors came from a female donor with Graves disease. Both conserved end residues are part of each CDR3.

v_gene: TRBV20-1; j_gene: TRBJ2-4; CDR3aa: CSARDNIQYF
v_gene: TRBV6-4; j_gene: TRBJ1-2; CDR3aa: CASSSLPGADIYGYTF
v_gene: TRBV11-2; j_gene: TRBJ2-7; CDR3aa: CASSLSVRDEQYF
v_gene: TRBV7-8; j_gene: TRBJ2-2; CDR3aa: CANSGTSGGPGELFF
v_gene: TRBV30; j_gene: TRBJ1-1; CDR3aa: CAWSPGTDQAFF
v_gene: TRBV4-1; j_gene: TRBJ1-2; CDR3aa: CASSQDGRPKGSYGYTF
v_gene: TRBV29-1; j_gene: TRBJ2-7; CDR3aa: CSVEVPRHLLSYEQYF
v_gene: TRBV28; j_gene: TRBJ1-2; CDR3aa: CASSPGAGPYGYTF
v_gene: TRBV30; j_gene: TRBJ1-1; CDR3aa: CAGSHWYEGNTEAFF
v_gene: TRBV4-3; j_gene: TRBJ1-1; CDR3aa: CASSRGTGVTEAFF
v_gene: TRBV12-3/TRBV12-4; j_gene: TRBJ2-2; CDR3aa: CASSLLGRNTGELFF
v_gene: TRBV28; j_gene: TRBJ2-7; CDR3aa: CASSPSKRSYEQYF
v_gene: TRBV30; j_gene: TRBJ2-7; CDR3aa: CAWSTQRGWSYEQYF
v_gene: TRBV19; j_gene: TRBJ1-4; CDR3aa: CASRGTATNEKLFF
v_gene: TRBV11-2; j_gene: TRBJ1-1; CDR3aa: CASSLEGRANTEAFF
v_gene: TRBV19; j_gene: TRBJ1-1; CDR3aa: CGGTEAFF
v_gene: TRBV10-2; j_gene: TRBJ2-5; CDR3aa: CASSSAQRGGRGETQYF
v_gene: TRBV12-3/TRBV12-4; j_gene: TRBJ1-4; CDR3aa: CASSSGWADEKLFF